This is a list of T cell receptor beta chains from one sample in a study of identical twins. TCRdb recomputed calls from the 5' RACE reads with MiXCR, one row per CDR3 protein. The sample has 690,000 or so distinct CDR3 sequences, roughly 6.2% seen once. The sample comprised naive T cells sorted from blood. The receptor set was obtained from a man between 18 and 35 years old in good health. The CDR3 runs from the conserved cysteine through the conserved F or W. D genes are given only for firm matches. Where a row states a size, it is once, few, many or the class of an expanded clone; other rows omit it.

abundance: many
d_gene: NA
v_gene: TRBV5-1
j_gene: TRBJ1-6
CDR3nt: TGCGCCAGCAGCTTGGACAGGCTTTCACCCCTCCACTTT
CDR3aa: CASSLDRLSPLHF

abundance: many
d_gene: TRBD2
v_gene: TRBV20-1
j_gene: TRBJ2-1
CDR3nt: TGCAGTGCTCCCCGGGCCCAGCGGGGTCTCAATGAGCAGTTCTTC
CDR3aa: CSAPRAQRGLNEQFF

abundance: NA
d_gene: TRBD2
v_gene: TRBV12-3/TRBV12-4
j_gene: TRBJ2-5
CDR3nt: TGTGCCAGCAGTTTAGCGCTTGGGTTGCTAGCGGGAGCGGAGGAGACCCAGTACTTC
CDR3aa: CASSLALGLLAGAEETQYF

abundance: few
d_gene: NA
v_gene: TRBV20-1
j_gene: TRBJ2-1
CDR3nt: TGCAGTGCTAGAGATTATCGCGAGGGGTCTGTGGAGCAGTTCTTC
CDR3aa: CSARDYREGSVEQFF

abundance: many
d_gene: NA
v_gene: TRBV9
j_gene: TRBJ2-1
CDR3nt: TGTGCCAGCAGCGCCTACCTGGGGGACGAGCAGTTCTTC
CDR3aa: CASSAYLGDEQFF

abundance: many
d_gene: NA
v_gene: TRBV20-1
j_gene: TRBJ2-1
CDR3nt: TGCAGTGCTAGAGGTCCCCTAGTCGATGAGCAGTTCTTC
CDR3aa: CSARGPLVDEQFF

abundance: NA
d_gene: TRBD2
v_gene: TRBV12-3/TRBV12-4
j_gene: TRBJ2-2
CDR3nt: TGTGCCAGCAGTCGGACTAGCGGGAGTCCCGGGGAGCTGTTTTTT
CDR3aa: CASSRTSGSPGELFF

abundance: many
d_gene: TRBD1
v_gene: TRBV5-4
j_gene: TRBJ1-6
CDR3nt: TGTGCCAGCAGTTTTCCGGGACAGGGAATTTCACCCCTCCACTTT
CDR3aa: CASSFPGQGISPLHF

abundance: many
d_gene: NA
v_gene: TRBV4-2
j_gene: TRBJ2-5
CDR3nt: TGTGCCAGCAGCCAAGCCTATAGGGGCGAGACCCAGTACTTC
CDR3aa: CASSQAYRGETQYF

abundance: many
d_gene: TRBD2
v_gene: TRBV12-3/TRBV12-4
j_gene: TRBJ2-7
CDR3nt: TGTGCCAGCAGTCCCGGGACTAGCGGCTTCTACGAGCAGTACTTC
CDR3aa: CASSPGTSGFYEQYF

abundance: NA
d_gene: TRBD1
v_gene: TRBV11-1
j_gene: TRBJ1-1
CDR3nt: TGTGCCAGCAGCCAAAGTCAAGTAGGGGACAGGGGGGATCGGACTGAAGCTTTCTTT
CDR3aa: CASSQSQVGDRGDRTEAFF

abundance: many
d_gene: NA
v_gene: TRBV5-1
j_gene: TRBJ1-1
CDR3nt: TGCGCCAGCAGCTTGGCCGACCAAGGAAAGGCTGAAGCTTTCTTT
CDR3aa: CASSLADQGKAEAFF

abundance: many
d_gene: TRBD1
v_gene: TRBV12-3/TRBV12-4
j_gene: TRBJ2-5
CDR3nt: TGTGCCAGCACCGGACAGGGTCAAAAGACCCAGTACTTC
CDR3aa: CASTGQGQKTQYF

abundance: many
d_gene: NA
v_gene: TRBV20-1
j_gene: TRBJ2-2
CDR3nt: TGCAGTGCTAGCCTTCAGGCGGACACCGGGGAGCTGTTTTTT
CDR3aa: CSASLQADTGELFF

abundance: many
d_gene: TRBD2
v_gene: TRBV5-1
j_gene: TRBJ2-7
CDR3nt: TGCGCCAGCAGCCCCGCCGGAGCGGGAGGGCTGCTCTACGAGCAGTACTTC
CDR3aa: CASSPAGAGGLLYEQYF

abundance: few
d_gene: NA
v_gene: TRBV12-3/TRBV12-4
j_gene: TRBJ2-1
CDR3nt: TGTGCCAGCAGCTTTTCCGGGGGCGAGCAGTTCTTC
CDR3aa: CASSFSGGEQFF

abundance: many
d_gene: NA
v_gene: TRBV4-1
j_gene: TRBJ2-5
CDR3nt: TGCGCCAGCAGCCAAGGTAGAGTGGACTACCAAGAGACCCAGTACTTC
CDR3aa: CASSQGRVDYQETQYF

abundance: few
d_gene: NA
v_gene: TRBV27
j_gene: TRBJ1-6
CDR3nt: TGTGCCAGCAGTTTATCGACAGGTCTTAATTCACCCCTCCACTTT
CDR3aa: CASSLSTGLNSPLHF

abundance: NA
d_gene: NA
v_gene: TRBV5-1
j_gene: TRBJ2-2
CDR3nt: TGCGCCAGCAGCGTAACGCAGGGGCGCGGGGAGCTGTTTTTT
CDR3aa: CASSVTQGRGELFF

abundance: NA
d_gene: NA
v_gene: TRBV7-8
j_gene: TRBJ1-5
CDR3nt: TGTGCCAGCAGCTTAGCGCAGTATCAGCCCCAGCATTTT
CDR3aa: CASSLAQYQPQHF

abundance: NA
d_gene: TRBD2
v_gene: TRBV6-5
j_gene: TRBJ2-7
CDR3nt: TGTGCCAGCAGTTACTCCCAGGCTAGCGGGAGCTACGAGCAGTACTTC
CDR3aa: CASSYSQASGSYEQYF

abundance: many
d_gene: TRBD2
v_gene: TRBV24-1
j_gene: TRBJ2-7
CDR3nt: TGTGCCACCAGTGACCAAGCGGGAGGGCCTTACGAGCAGTACTTC
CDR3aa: CATSDQAGGPYEQYF

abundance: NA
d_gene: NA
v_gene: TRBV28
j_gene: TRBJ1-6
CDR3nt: TGTGCCAGCAGTTTAATCCCTGATTCACCCCTCCACTTT
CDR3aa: CASSLIPDSPLHF

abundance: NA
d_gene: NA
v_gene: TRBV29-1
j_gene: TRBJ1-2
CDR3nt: TGCGGGGGTAGACAGACCAACTATGGCTACACCTTC
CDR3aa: CGGRQTNYGYTF

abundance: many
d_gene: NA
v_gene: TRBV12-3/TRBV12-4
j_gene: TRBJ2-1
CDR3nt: TGTGCCAGCCAGCAGGGAAGCTACAATGAGCAGTTCTTC
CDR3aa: CASQQGSYNEQFF

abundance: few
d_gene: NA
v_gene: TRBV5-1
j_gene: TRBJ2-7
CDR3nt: TGCGCCAGCGCACCCCGCCCTCAGGGGTCGCCCGGCGAGCAGTACTTC
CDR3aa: CASAPRPQGSPGEQYF

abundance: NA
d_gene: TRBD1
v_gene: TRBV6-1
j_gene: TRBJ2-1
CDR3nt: TGTGCCAGCAGTCAAAAGGGACAGGCGAACAATGAGCAGTTCTTC
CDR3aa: CASSQKGQANNEQFF

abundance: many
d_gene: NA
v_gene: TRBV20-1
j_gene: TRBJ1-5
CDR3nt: TGCAGTGCTAGAGATTTGGAGGGAACAGGCCATCAGCCCCAGCATTTT
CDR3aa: CSARDLEGTGHQPQHF

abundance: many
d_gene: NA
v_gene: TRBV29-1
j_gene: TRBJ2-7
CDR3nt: TGCAGCGCTCTAGTGGGACGCGAGCAGTACTTC
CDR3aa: CSALVGREQYF

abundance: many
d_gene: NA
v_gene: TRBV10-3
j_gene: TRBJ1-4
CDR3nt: TGTGCCATCAGTCCGGACGGGGCTGAAAAACTGTTTTTT
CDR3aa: CAISPDGAEKLFF

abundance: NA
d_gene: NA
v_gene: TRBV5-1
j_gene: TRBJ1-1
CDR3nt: TGCGCCAGCAGCAGGGACATCAACACTGAAGCTTTCTTT
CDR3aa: CASSRDINTEAFF

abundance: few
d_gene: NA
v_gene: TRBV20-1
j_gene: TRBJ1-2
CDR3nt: TGCAGTGCTAGAGGTGGGGGATCCTTGGCTAACTATGGCTACACCTTC
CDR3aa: CSARGGGSLANYGYTF

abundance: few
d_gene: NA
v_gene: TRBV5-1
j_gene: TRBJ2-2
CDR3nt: TGCGCCAGCAGCTTGCGTAGTGTTCATACCCCAGAATCCTTAACCGGGGAGCTGTTTTTT
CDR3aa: CASSLRSVHTPESLTGELFF

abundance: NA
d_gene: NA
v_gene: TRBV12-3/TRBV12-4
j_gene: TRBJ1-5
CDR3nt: TGTGCCAGCACTCCTCAGCCCCAGCATTTT
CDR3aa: CASTPQPQHF

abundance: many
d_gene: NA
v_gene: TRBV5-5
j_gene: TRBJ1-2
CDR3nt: TGTGCCAGCAGCGTCAGACAGGACGGCGCCCTTTATGGCTACACCTTC
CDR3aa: CASSVRQDGALYGYTF

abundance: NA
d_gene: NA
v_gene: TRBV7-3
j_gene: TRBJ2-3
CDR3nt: TGTGCCAGCAGCTTAATCCCGTCGAGGGCTAGCACAGATACGCAGTATTTT
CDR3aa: CASSLIPSRASTDTQYF

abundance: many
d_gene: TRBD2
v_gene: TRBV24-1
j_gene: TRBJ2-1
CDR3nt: TGTGCCACCAGTGATCATGGGACTAGCGGGAGGGAGCAGTTCTTC
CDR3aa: CATSDHGTSGREQFF

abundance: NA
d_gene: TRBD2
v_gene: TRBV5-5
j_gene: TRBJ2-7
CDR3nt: TGTGCCAGCAGCTTGGTAAGCGGGGGGTCCTACGAGCAGTACTTC
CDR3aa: CASSLVSGGSYEQYF

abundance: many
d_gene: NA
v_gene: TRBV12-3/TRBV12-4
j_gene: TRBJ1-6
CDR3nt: TGTGCCAGCAGTGGGCAAGGGTCACCCCTCCACTTT
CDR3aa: CASSGQGSPLHF

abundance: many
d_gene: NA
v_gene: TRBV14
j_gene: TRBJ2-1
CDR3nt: TGTGCCAGCAGCCAAGAAACTATTGAGCAGTTCTTC
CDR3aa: CASSQETIEQFF

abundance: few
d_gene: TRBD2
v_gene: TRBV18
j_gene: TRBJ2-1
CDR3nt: TGTGCCAGCTCACCAATCCCCCCTGTTCGTGGGCGGGAGAACAATGAGCAGTTCTTC
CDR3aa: CASSPIPPVRGRENNEQFF

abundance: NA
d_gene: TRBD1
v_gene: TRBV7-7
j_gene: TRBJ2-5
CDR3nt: TGTGCCAGCAGCTTAACAGGGGGTTCTCTGGAGACCCAGTACTTC
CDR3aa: CASSLTGGSLETQYF

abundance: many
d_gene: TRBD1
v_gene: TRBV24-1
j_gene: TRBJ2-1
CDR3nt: TGTGCCACCAGTGATAGGGGGCGAGTAGCCTACAATGAGCAGTTCTTC
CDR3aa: CATSDRGRVAYNEQFF

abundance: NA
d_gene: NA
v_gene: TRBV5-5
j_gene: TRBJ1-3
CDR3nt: TGTGCCAGCAGCCTAGTGTGGGGTGAAGGAAACACCATATATTTT
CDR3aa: CASSLVWGEGNTIYF

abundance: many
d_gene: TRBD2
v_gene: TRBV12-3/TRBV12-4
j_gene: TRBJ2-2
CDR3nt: TGTGCCAGCAGCCTTGGACCGGGGGGCGGGGAGCTGTTTTTT
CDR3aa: CASSLGPGGGELFF

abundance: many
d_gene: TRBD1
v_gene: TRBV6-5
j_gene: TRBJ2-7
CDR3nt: TGTGCCAGCAGTTACCTGACAGGGGTCCACGAGCAGTACTTC
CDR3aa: CASSYLTGVHEQYF

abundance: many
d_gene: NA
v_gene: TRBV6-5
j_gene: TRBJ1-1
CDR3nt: TGTGCCAGCAGTTCTGCGACAGGTCGGAACACTGAAGCTTTCTTT
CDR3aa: CASSSATGRNTEAFF

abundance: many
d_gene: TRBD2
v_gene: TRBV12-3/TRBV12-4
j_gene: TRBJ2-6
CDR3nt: TGTGCCAGCAGTTTGATTGTGTGGGAGGGCCTGGATTCTGGGGCCAACGTCCTGACTTTC
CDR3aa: CASSLIVWEGLDSGANVLTF

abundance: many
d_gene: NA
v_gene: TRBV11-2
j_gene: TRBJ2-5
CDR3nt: TGTGCCAGCAGCCTTGGGACGGCCGCGTACTTC
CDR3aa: CASSLGTAAYF